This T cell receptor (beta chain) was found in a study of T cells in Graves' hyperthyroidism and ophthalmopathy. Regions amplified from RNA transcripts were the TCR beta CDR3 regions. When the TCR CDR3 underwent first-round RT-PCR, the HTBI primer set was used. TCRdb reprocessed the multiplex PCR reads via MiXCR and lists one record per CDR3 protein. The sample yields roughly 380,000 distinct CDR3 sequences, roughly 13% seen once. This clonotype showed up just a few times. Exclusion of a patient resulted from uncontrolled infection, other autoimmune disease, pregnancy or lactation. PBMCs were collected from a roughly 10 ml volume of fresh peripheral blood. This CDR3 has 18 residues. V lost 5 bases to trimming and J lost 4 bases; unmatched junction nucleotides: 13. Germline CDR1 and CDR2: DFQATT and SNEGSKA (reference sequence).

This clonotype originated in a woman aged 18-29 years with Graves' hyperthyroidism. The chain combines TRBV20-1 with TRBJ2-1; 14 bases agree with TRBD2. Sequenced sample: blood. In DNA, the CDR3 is TGCAGTGCTCTTGGACTAGCGGGAGGCAGCCGCACGTACAATGAGCAGTTCTTC. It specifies CSALGLAGGSRTYNEQFF.